The next 16 T cell receptor beta chains were all read from a single sample in a study of T cell clonality in common variable immunodeficiency. Study-level results: In common variable immunodeficiency, TCR beta chains reportedly carried fewer deletions and N-nucleotide insertions.

Their antigens remain unidentified. The table came from immunoSEQ multiplex PCR; TCRdb's copy has only in-frame clones and leaves some out. Sampling found some 13,000 clones, none seen once. The sample comprised peripheral blood mononuclear cells. These receptors originate from a human donor with common variable immunodeficiency.

This clone was counted ten times or more. The CDR3 end lies 3 residues beyond the end of the read and is filled in from the germline J gene. The rearrangement uses TRBV20-1 and TRBJ2-3; no reliable D call. Germline CDR1 DFQATT, CDR2 SNEGSKA (reference sequence). The CDR3 covers 15 residues. Deletions cut 7 bases from V and 0 bases from J, with 17 bases between. This CDR3 is CSVLTDFASTDTQYF. CDR3 DNA, as far as it was read: TGCAGTGTCTTAACCGACTTTGCTAGCACAGATACG.

This clone has more than one count but fewer than ten. Sequencing ends 3 residues short of the CDR3 end; the germline J gene provides the rest. The chain uses TRBV19 and TRBJ2-1; 7 bases are a match to TRBD1. CDR1 is LNHDA, CDR2 SQIVND, per germline (reference sequence). The ends lost 6 bases at V and 9 bases at J; junction bases unmatched: 11. This CDR3 has 14 amino acids. Incomplete CDR3 DNA: TGTGCCAGTAGCTCCAAGGGGGCGAACAGTGAG. It encodes CASSSKGANSE. Given in full, the CDR3 is CASSSKGANSEQFF.

On this clone itself: The CDR3 extends 3 residues past the end of the read, so its final part is completed from the germline J gene. The J gene is TRBJ2-1, the V gene TRBV18, with TRBD2 matching 7 bases. V was pared by 3 bases and J by 5 bases, with 7 bases of the junction left unmatched. The CDR3 is made up of 15 amino acids. CDR1 is KGHSH, CDR2 LQKENI, per germline. The CDR3 is CASSPDGGGHNEQFF. The CDR3 DNA, read in part, is TGTGCCAGCTCACCGGATGGGGGGGGACACAATGAG.

To note about this clone: The read is 3 residues too short to cover the CDR3 end, so that end is filled in from the germline J gene. The chain carries TRBV7-8 and TRBJ2-7; possibly TRBD1 for D (6 bases). This CDR3 is built from 13 residues. Germline V CDR1 and CDR2: SGHVS, FQNEAQ. Trimming stripped 5 bases from V and 6 bases from J, with 14 bases between. The CDR3 sequence: CASSPERGSEQYF. Incomplete CDR3 DNA: TGTGCCAGCAGCCCGGAGAGGGGGAGCGAG.

This clone ranks as medium-sized. The read is 3 residues too short to cover the CDR3 end, so that end is filled in from the germline J gene. The chain joins TRBV30 to TRBJ2-4; tentative D call: TRBD2 (6 bases). The CDR3 sequence is 13 residues long. With 5 bases removed from V and 6 bases from J, the gap between germline ends came to 14 bases. Germline V gene lookup returns CDR1 GTSNPN and CDR2 SVGIG (reference sequence). CDR3 sequence: CAWHYTGGNIQYF. CDR3 DNA, as far as it was read: TGTGCCTGGCATTACACCGGGGGAAACATT.

A word on this clone: The CDR3 end lies 3 residues beyond the end of the read and is filled in from the germline J gene. The chain links TRBV18 to TRBJ1-1; the D gene is possibly TRBD1 (6 bases). Germline CDR1 and CDR2: KGHSH and LQKENI. Trimming removed 3 bases from V and 1 base from J, with 9 bases in between. The CDR3 has 14 residues. The chain's CDR3 is CASSPGQTNTEAFF. Incomplete CDR3 DNA: TGTGCCAGCTCACCCGGACAGACGAACACTGAA. The full variable domain, completed using reference TRBV18 and TRBJ1-1, is NAGVMQNPRHLVRRRGQEARLRCSPMKGHSHVYWYRQLPEEGLKFMVYLQKENIIDESGMPKERFSAEFPKEGPSILRIQQVVRGDSAAYFCASSPGQTNTEAFFGQGTRLTVV.

This clone was seen at least ten times. Sequencing ends 3 residues short of the CDR3 end; the germline J gene provides the rest. This chain uses TRBV10-1 with TRBJ2-3; 8 positions match TRBD2. After removal of 9 bases from V and 2 bases from J, the junction contained 10 bases not matched to a gene. The length of the CDR3 is 15 residues. Per the germline V gene, CDR1 is WNHNN and CDR2 is SYGVQD (reference sequence). CDR3 DNA (partial): TGCGCCAGGCCTGATAGCGGGGAGCTCACAGATACG. Its protein product is CARPDSGELTDT. The whole CDR3 protein is CARPDSGELTDTQYF.

This clone came up many times. The CDR3 is cut off 3 residues early in the read; its end comes from the germline J gene. The J gene is TRBJ1-2, the V gene TRBV7-8; D not certain. In germline, CDR1 is SGHVS, CDR2 FQNEAQ. The CDR3 covers 13 residues. V dropped 0 bases and J dropped 6 bases, with 8 bases sitting between them. CDR3: CASSLATINGYTF. The sequenced part of the CDR3 DNA is TGTGCCAGCAGCTTAGCTACAATAAATGGC.

This clone has only a few counts. From the germline J gene comes the end of the CDR3, since the read stops 3 residues before it. This chain connects TRBV6-1 to TRBJ1-1, with D possibly being TRBD1 (6 bases). From germline, CDR1 is MNHNS and CDR2 SASEGT. V was pared by 0 bases and J by 4 bases, with 12 bases between. The length of the CDR3 is 15 residues. CDR3 DNA, as far as it was read: TGTGCCAGCAGTGAAGCGGCCAGGGGCGGCACTGAA. Translated, it gives CASSEAARGGTE. The entire CDR3 is CASSEAARGGTEAFF.

A note on this clone: The read ends 3 residues before the CDR3 terminus; that terminus is restored from the germline J gene. The gene calls are TRBV7-9 and TRBJ1-1; 10 bases are a match to TRBD1. Germline CDR1 SEHNR, CDR2 FQNEAQ (reference sequence). CDR3 size: 15 residues. V shed 7 bases, J shed 5 bases, and the junction held 10 bases outside the gene matches. The sequenced CDR3 bases are TGTGCCAGCACGAATCTTGGACAGGGGGAGACTGAA. It codes for CASTNLGQGETE. The entire CDR3 protein is CASTNLGQGETEAFF.

This clone occurred a few times. From the germline J gene comes the end of the CDR3, since the read stops 3 residues before it. The chain combines TRBV18 with TRBJ1-5; D perhaps matches TRBD1 (6 bases). Trimming took 8 bases from V and 0 from J, leaving 11 bases between them. Germline loops: CDR1 KGHSH, CDR2 LQKENI. CDR3 length: 14 residues. The sequenced CDR3 bases are TGTGCCAGCGGAGACAGGTATAGCAATCAGCCC. This translates into CASGDRYSNQP. The full CDR3 protein reads CASGDRYSNQPQHF.

This clone was recorded a few times. The CDR3 extends 3 residues past the end of the read, so its final part is completed from the germline J gene. The rearrangement links TRBV2 to TRBJ2-1; 12 nucleotides match TRBD2. The CDR3 extends over 18 amino acids. CDR1 is SNHLY and CDR2 is FYNNEI in the germline V gene. V was clipped by 0 bases and J by 6 bases; unmatched bases: 9. The CDR3 spells CASSEAPSGGVSPNEQFF. CDR3 DNA, as far as it was read: TGTGCCAGCAGTGAAGCCCCTAGCGGGGGGGTCTCACCCAATGAG.

This clone occurred a few times. The read finishes 3 residues shy of the CDR3 end, and the germline J gene is used to complete it. J is TRBJ2-3 and V is TRBV30, with 7 bases lining up with TRBD2. The CDR3 length is 15 residues. Germline loops: CDR1 GTSNPN, CDR2 SVGIG (reference sequence). V was pared by 0 bases and J by 1 base, with 4 bases of the junction left unmatched. The covered CDR3 bases are TGTGCCTGGAGTGTTAACCTAGCGGGCACAGATACG. The encoded protein is CAWSVNLAGTDT. The full CDR3 protein is CAWSVNLAGTDTQYF.

CDR3: CAWLPEGLYSPLHF. The DNA read from the CDR3 is TGTGCCTGGCTGCCCGAAGGGTTATATTCACCC. V usage is TRBV30 and J usage is TRBJ1-6; D not resolved. Sequencing ends 3 residues short of the CDR3 end; the germline J gene provides the rest. Germline CDR1 reads GTSNPN; CDR2 reads SVGIG (reference sequence). V was pared by 5 bases and J by 8 bases, with 16 bases between. This CDR3 is built from 14 residues.

Concerning this clone: Read coverage stops 3 residues before the CDR3 terminus; the germline J gene supplies the remainder. The chain has TRBV2 and TRBJ2-2; 7 positions match TRBD1. Germline CDR1 is SNHLY and CDR2 is FYNNEI. This CDR3 region has 14 residues. Trimming took 10 bases from V and 4 from J; bases not matched to a gene: 9. The CDR3 bases that were read are TGTGCCACCGACCATGACAGGGCCACCGGGGAG. Its translation: CATDHDRATGE. The complete CDR3 reads CATDHDRATGELFF.

Worth noting for this clone: With the read ending 3 residues before the CDR3 end, the germline J gene is used to fill in that end. The V and J genes are TRBV6-1 and TRBJ2-1; TRBD1 might be the D (6 bases). This CDR3 has 17 residues. The V gene lost 2 bases and the J gene lost 1 base, with 15 bases spanning the gap. Germline values: CDR1 MNHNS, CDR2 SASEGT. The CDR3 bases that were read are TGTGCCAGCAGTGAAATTCGTGGGGGCAAATCCTACAATGAG. It codes for CASSEIRGGKSYNE. The whole CDR3 protein is CASSEIRGGKSYNEQFF.